What follows are 6 T cell receptor beta chains derived from one specimen sequenced in a study of cytotoxic CD8 clonotypes in ibrutinib-treated CLL. TCRdb's copy holds only in-frame clones and misses some; the assay was immunoSEQ multiplex PCR. The table lists about 21,000 clones, 70% to 80% of them singletons. The input for sequencing was PBMCs, taken before ibrutinib treatment. The source of these receptors is a human donor with chronic lymphocytic leukemia.

This rearrangement joins TRBV27 to TRBJ1-2; D is perhaps TRBD1 (6 bases). This CDR3 is 14 amino acids long. CDR1 and CDR2 (germline): MNHEY, SMNVEV (reference sequence). V dropped 0 bases and J dropped 7 bases, with 12 bases sitting between them. The CDR3 loop is CASSLSWGASGYTF. In DNA, the CDR3 is TGTGCCAGCAGTTTATCTTGGGGGGCAAGTGGCTACACCTTC.

This clone was counted once. The gene calls are TRBV7-3 and TRBJ2-1; 9 nucleotides agree with TRBD2. Per the germline V gene, CDR1 is SGHTA and CDR2 is FQGTGA. Losses at the gene ends were 5 bases for V and 2 bases for J; bases not matched to a gene: 7. The CDR3 length is 16 residues. In nucleotides, the CDR3 is TGTGCCAGCAGCCCGGGGACTAGCTTGACCTACAATGAGCAGTTCTTC. Protein product: CASSPGTSLTYNEQFF.

The CDR3, as DNA: TGTGCCAGCAGCAACGCTCACCCCGACAGGGGTGGCACCGGGGAGCTGTTTTTT. It yields the protein CASSNAHPDRGGTGELFF. The chain employs TRBV21-1 and TRBJ2-2; the DNA was not compared with TRBD1, the D call given in the table. TRBV21-1 is labeled a pseudogene. The CDR3 contains 18 residues.

The chain uses TRBV7-6 and TRBJ1-1; perhaps TRBD1 as D (5 bases). The CDR3 sequence is 13 residues long. Germline CDR1 reads SGHVS; CDR2 reads FNYEAQ. Trimming removed 4 bases from V and 0 bases from J, with 6 bases in between. The CDR3 sequence is CASSSTVNTEAFF. The CDR3 DNA follows: TGTGCCAGCAGCTCGACAGTGAACACTGAAGCTTTCTTT.

The chain joins TRBV30 to TRBJ1-1; D is unclear. Trimming took 0 bases from V and 1 from J, leaving 15 bases between them. This CDR3 is built from 16 residues. Germline lookup yields CDR1 GTSNPN and CDR2 SVGIG (reference sequence). In DNA, the CDR3 is TGTGCCTGGAGTGTACTAGCGTTTTTGAGGAACACTGAAGCTTTCTTT. Protein product: CAWSVLAFLRNTEAFF.

This chain uses TRBV5-4 with TRBJ2-3; possible D gene TRBD2, 5 bases. Looked up from germline, CDR1 is SGHNT and CDR2 is YYREEE (reference sequence). The ends were cut back, 2 bases at V and 1 base at J, with 11 bases in the middle. This CDR3 has 15 amino acids. This chain's CDR3 is CASSFRGLGTDTQYF. CDR3 bases: TGTGCCAGCAGCTTTAGAGGGCTGGGCACAGATACGCAGTATTTT.